This is a list of T cell receptor beta chains from one sample in a study of blood T cells in healthy people across ages. TCRdb processed the 5' RACE reads anew with MiXCR; each CDR3 protein has one entry. Of some 1.5 million distinct CDR3 sequences listed, 28% are singletons. Sequenced material: blood. Receptors originate from a woman in her twenties or thirties in good health. Both conserved end residues are part of each CDR3. D genes are given only for firm matches. Not all rows give a size; the values are once, few, many and, for expanded clones, a class.

j_call | v_call | clone_size | d_call | cdr3_nt | cdr3_aa
TRBJ2-1 | TRBV18 | NA | NA | TGTGCCAGCTCACCACCGATCGGGGTTTCGGGGGTCAATGAGCAGTTCTTC | CASSPPIGVSGVNEQFF
TRBJ2-7 | TRBV6-2/TRBV6-3 | few | TRBD1 | TGTGCCAGCACCCCAGGGACAGGACGATACGAGCAGTACTTC | CASTPGTGRYEQYF
TRBJ2-7 | TRBV5-1 | NA | NA | TGCGCCAGCAGCTCTCGGGGGGCTTGGGCCTACGAGCAGTACTTC | CASSSRGAWAYEQYF
TRBJ2-1 | TRBV7-9 | few | TRBD2 | TGTGCCAGCAGCTTAACTAGCGAAGCTGAGCAGTTCTTC | CASSLTSEAEQFF
TRBJ2-1 | TRBV12-3/TRBV12-4 | few | TRBD2 | TGTGCCACCCTCACCGGGACTAGCGGGAGATTAAATGAGCAGTTCTTC | CATLTGTSGRLNEQFF
TRBJ1-2 | TRBV7-9 | NA | NA | TGTGCCAGCAGCTTAAAGACACTCTATGGCTACACCTTC | CASSLKTLYGYTF
TRBJ2-7 | TRBV3-1 | few | TRBD1 | TGTGCCAGCAGCCAAAGAGGGGACAGCTCCTACGAGCAGTACTTC | CASSQRGDSSYEQYF
TRBJ2-1 | TRBV3-1 | few | TRBD2 | TGTGCCAGCAGCCCCTTGGAAGCGGGGGCGTACAATGAGCAGTTCTTC | CASSPLEAGAYNEQFF
TRBJ2-2 | TRBV5-1 | NA | TRBD1 | TGCGCCAGCAGCTTACAGGGGGCCCCCGGGGAGCTGTTTTTT | CASSLQGAPGELFF
TRBJ2-5 | TRBV9 | NA | TRBD1 | TGTGCCAGCAGCGAGACAGGGTGGGAGACCCAGTACTTC | CASSETGWETQYF
TRBJ2-2 | TRBV20-1 | few | TRBD2 | TGCACTAACGCGGGAGGCCAGCCGATCGGGGAGCTGTTTTTT | CTNAGGQPIGELFF
TRBJ2-1 | TRBV5-1 | few | TRBD2 | TGCGCCAGCAGCTTGGAAGCGGGGGCACACAATGAGCAGTTCTTC | CASSLEAGAHNEQFF
TRBJ1-2 | TRBV4-1 | NA | NA | TGCGCCAGCAGCCAAGTAACCGGACCGACAGCTAACTACGGCTACACCTTC | CASSQVTGPTANYGYTF
TRBJ2-5 | TRBV12-3/TRBV12-4 | NA | NA | TGTGCCAGTACCTTTTCAGGGAGCCGGGAGACCCAGTACTTC | CASTFSGSRETQYF
TRBJ2-1 | TRBV12-3/TRBV12-4 | NA | NA | TGTGCTACGGGGGCAGGAGAATACAATGAGCAGTTCTTC | CATGAGEYNEQFF
TRBJ2-1 | TRBV5-1 | NA | NA | TGCGGCAGCAGCGCAGACTTGAGCTCCTACGAGCAGTTCTTC | CGSSADLSSYEQFF
TRBJ2-5 | TRBV12-3/TRBV12-4 | many | TRBD2 | TGTGCCAGCAGCCGACTAGCGGGAGGGGGGACCCAGTACTTC | CASSRLAGGGTQYF
TRBJ2-3 | TRBV9 | NA | TRBD2 | TGTGCCAGCAGCGTAGGAGGCGGGGGAGTAGATACGCAGTATTTT | CASSVGGGGVDTQYF
TRBJ1-4 | TRBV20-1 | NA | NA | TGCAGTGCCCTGGACAGCGAGAATGAAAAACTGTTTTTT | CSALDSENEKLFF
TRBJ2-3 | TRBV20-1 | NA | TRBD2 | TGCAGTGCTAGAGGCCCTAGCGGGGTCACAGATACGCAGTATTTT | CSARGPSGVTDTQYF
TRBJ2-7 | TRBV3-1 | NA | TRBD1 | TGTGCCAGCAGCCAGACAGGGGCTTTTTCCGAGCAGTACTTC | CASSQTGAFSEQYF
TRBJ2-7 | TRBV10-1 | NA | NA | TGCGCCAGCAGTGATTCCCTAGAGGGGGGCGAGCAGTACTTC | CASSDSLEGGEQYF
TRBJ2-4 | TRBV20-1 | once | TRBD2 | TGCAGTGCTTTGGGACTACTGGAGTACTTC | CSALGLLEYF
TRBJ2-1 | TRBV29-1 | many | TRBD2 | TGCAGCGTTGAGAGACTAGCGGGGGGGCTCAATGAGCAGTTCTTC | CSVERLAGGLNEQFF
TRBJ2-7 | TRBV28 | NA | TRBD2 | TGTGCCAGCAGTTTAGGGACTAGCGGGAGGTCCGAGCAGTACTTC | CASSLGTSGRSEQYF
TRBJ2-2 | TRBV6-2/TRBV6-3 | NA | NA | TGTGCCAGCAGTTACTTACAGAACACCGGGGAGCTGTTTTTT | CASSYLQNTGELFF
TRBJ2-7 | TRBV7-2 | NA | NA | TGTGCCAGCAGCCCGAAGGGGGGCGCGGGCTACGAGCAGTACTTC | CASSPKGGAGYEQYF
TRBJ1-6 | TRBV30 | few | TRBD1 | TGTGCCTGGAGAAGGGACAGGGCACAATCACCCCTCCACTTT | CAWRRDRAQSPLHF
TRBJ1-6 | TRBV3-1 | few | NA | TGTGCCAGCAGCCTGGGACGGGGGGCTTCACCCCTCCACTTT | CASSLGRGASPLHF
TRBJ2-1 | TRBV7-9 | NA | TRBD2 | TGTGCCAGCAGCCGACAGAAACTAGCGGGAGTCGAACAGTTCTTC | CASSRQKLAGVEQFF
TRBJ2-2 | TRBV7-8 | once | NA | TGTGCCAGCAGCGAGGGAGGTATGCGGGAGCTGTTTTTT | CASSEGGMRELFF
TRBJ2-1 | TRBV5-1 | many | NA | TGCGCCAGCAGCTTGAGTACAGGGAACAATGAGCAGTTCTTC | CASSLSTGNNEQFF
TRBJ2-1 | TRBV5-1 | few | TRBD1 | TGCGCCAGCAGCCCGACGGACAGGGTGACCAATGAGCAGTTCTTC | CASSPTDRVTNEQFF
TRBJ2-2 | TRBV7-6 | NA | TRBD1 | TGTGCCAGCAGCGCGCGCCAGGGGGCGGACACCGGGGAGCTGTTTTTT | CASSARQGADTGELFF
TRBJ1-1 | TRBV7-2 | few | NA | TGTGCCAGCAGCTTATTAGGCTGGGACACTGAAGCTTTCTTT | CASSLLGWDTEAFF
TRBJ1-1 | TRBV20-1 | few | TRBD1 | TGCAGTGCTAGGGGAGTTATAGGGACAGAGAACACTGAAGCTTTCTTT | CSARGVIGTENTEAFF
TRBJ2-5 | TRBV20-1 | NA | TRBD2 | TGCAGTGCTAGGACTAGCGGCCCGAGGACCCAGTACTTC | CSARTSGPRTQYF
TRBJ2-7 | TRBV5-1 | NA | TRBD2 | TGCGCCAGCAGCTTGGGTAGCGGGGAAATCGAGCAGTACTTC | CASSLGSGEIEQYF
TRBJ1-2 | TRBV14 | few | TRBD1 | TGTGCCAGCAGCCCTCATCAAGGGGGCGCGGAGGGCTACACCTTC | CASSPHQGGAEGYTF
TRBJ2-5 | TRBV10-3 | many | NA | TGTGCCATCAAAGAGGGGTTGCAAGAGACCCAGTACTTC | CAIKEGLQETQYF
TRBJ2-7 | TRBV6-2/TRBV6-3 | few | TRBD2 | TGTGCCAGCACCCGGGGGGACTTCGAGCAGTACTTC | CASTRGDFEQYF
TRBJ1-2 | TRBV9 | few | NA | TGTGCCAGCAGCGTAGTTCAGGAGGGGGGCTACACCTTC | CASSVVQEGGYTF
TRBJ1-2 | TRBV30 | NA | NA | TGTGCCTGGACTGCTAACTATGGCTACACCTTC | CAWTANYGYTF
TRBJ2-6 | TRBV11-2 | NA | NA | TGTGCCAGCAGCTTAACTCGGGCCCCTGGGGCCAACGTCCTGACTTTC | CASSLTRAPGANVLTF
TRBJ2-3 | TRBV29-1 | few | NA | TGCAGCGTGGGGAACCGGGACGGAGCGTGGGATACGCAGTATTTT | CSVGNRDGAWDTQYF
TRBJ2-3 | TRBV29-1 | NA | TRBD2 | TGCAGCGTTGAAGCTGGGGCTAGCGGGGGGGGCACAGATACGCAGTATTTT | CSVEAGASGGGTDTQYF
TRBJ1-1 | TRBV20-1 | NA | NA | TGCAGTGCTAGAGAGATGGGGGGTAGGTCTGAAGCTTTCTTT | CSAREMGGRSEAFF
TRBJ2-7 | TRBV7-3 | many | NA | TGTGCCAGCAGCTTAAAATACGCCGACGAGCAGTACTTC | CASSLKYADEQYF
TRBJ2-1 | TRBV27 | few | TRBD2 | TGTGCCAGCAGCCCTCGTATTGTTAGCGGGGATGAGCAGTTCTTC | CASSPRIVSGDEQFF
TRBJ2-7 | TRBV12-3/TRBV12-4 | NA | TRBD2 | TGTGCCAGCAGTTCTGGACTAGCCCCCAGCTACGAGCAGTACTTC | CASSSGLAPSYEQYF
TRBJ2-1 | TRBV9 | few | TRBD1 | TGTGCCAGCAGCTACCTCCCCCCGGGACAGGCAAACAATGAGCAGTTCTTC | CASSYLPPGQANNEQFF
TRBJ2-7 | TRBV2 | few | TRBD2 | TGTGCCAGCAGTACTACTAGCGGGAGCTTGTACGAGCAGTACTTC | CASSTTSGSLYEQYF
TRBJ2-3 | TRBV9 | few | TRBD1 | TGTGCTAGCACCCCAGGCGGCAGGGGGACAGATACGCAGTATTTT | CASTPGGRGTDTQYF
TRBJ2-5 | TRBV6-6 | many | NA | TGTGCCAGCAGTTACCGGGAGACCCAGTACTTC | CASSYRETQYF
TRBJ1-3 | TRBV6-1 | once | NA | TGTGCCACGGTCTGGGGGGGCTCTGGAAACACCATATATTTT | CATVWGGSGNTIYF
TRBJ1-4 | TRBV12-3/TRBV12-4 | few | TRBD1 | TGTGCCAGCAATAACAGGGGTAATGAAAAACTGTTTTTT | CASNNRGNEKLFF